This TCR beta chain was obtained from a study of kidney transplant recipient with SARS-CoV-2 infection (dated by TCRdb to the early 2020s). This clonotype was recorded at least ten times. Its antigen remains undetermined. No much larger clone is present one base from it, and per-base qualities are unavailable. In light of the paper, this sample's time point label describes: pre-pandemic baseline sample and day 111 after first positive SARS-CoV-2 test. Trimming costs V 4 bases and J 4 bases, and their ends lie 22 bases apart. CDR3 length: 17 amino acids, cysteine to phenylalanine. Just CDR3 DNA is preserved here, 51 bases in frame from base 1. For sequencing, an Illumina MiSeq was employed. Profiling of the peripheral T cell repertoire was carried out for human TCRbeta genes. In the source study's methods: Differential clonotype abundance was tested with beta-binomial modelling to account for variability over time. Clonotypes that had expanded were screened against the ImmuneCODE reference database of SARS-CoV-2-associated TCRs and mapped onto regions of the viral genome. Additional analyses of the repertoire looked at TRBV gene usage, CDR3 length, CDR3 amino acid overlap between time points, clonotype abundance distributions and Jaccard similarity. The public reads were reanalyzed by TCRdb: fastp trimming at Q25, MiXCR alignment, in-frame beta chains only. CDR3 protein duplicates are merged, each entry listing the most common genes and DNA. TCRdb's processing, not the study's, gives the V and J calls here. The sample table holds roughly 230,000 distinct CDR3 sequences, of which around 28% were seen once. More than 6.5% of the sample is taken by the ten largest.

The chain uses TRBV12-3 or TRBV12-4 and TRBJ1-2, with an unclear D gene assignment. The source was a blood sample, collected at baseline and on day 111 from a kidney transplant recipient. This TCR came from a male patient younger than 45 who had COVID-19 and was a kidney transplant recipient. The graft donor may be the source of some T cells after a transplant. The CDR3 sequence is CASSSKGSFRKTYGYTF. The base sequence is TGTGCCAGCAGTTCAAAAGGCAGCTTCCGAAAGACCTATGGCTACACCTTC.